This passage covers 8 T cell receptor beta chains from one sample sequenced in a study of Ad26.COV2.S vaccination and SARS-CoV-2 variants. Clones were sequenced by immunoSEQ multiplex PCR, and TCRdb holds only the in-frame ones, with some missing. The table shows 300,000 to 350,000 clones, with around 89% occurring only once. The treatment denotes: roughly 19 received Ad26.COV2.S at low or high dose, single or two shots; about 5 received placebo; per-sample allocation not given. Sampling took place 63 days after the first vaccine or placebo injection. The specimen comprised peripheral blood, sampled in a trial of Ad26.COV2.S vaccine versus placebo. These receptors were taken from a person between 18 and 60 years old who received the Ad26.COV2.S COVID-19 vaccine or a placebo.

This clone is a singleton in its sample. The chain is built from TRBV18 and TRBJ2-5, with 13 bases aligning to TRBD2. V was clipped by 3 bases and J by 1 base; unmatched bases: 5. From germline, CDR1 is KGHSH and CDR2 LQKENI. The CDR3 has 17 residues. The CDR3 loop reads CASSPGLAGSSQETQYF. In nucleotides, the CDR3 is TGTGCCAGCTCACCGGGACTAGCGGGATCCTCCCAAGAGACCCAGTACTTC.

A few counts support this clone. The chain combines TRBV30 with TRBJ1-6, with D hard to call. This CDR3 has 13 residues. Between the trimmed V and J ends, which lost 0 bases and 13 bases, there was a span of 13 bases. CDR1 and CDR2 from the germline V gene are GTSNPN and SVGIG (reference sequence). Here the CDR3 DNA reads TGTGCCTGGAGTGTTGTGGGATTTAGGCCCCTCCACTTT. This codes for CAWSVVGFRPLHF.

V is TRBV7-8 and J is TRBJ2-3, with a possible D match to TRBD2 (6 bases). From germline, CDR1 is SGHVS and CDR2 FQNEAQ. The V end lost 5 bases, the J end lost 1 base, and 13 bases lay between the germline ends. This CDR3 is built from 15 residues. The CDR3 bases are TGTGCCAGCAGCGGAGGTCCGGGAGGCACAGATACGCAGTATTTT. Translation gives CASSGGPGGTDTQYF.

The CDR3 region is CASSEPGLGEKLFF. The CDR3 DNA is TGTGCCAGCAGCGAACCGGGACTCGGTGAAAAACTGTTTTTT. The chain couples TRBV28 to TRBJ1-4; TRBD1 might be the D (5 bases). The CDR3 has 14 residues. The V gene's germline CDR1 is MDHEN and CDR2 SYDVKM. Trimming removed 6 bases from V and 7 bases from J, with 15 bases in between. The whole variable domain, remainder taken from reference TRBV28 and TRBJ1-4, is DVKVTQSSRYLVKRTGEKVFLECVQDMDHENMFWYRQDPGLGLRLIYFSYDVKMKEKGDIPEGYSVSREKKERFSLILESASTNQTSMYLCASSEPGLGEKLFFGSGTQLSVL.

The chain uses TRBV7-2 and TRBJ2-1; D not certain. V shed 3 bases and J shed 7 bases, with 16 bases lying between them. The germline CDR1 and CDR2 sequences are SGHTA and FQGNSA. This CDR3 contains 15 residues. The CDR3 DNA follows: TGTGCCAGCAGCTTGGGTAGTAATAAGGCTAATGAGCAGTTCTTC. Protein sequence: CASSLGSNKANEQFF.

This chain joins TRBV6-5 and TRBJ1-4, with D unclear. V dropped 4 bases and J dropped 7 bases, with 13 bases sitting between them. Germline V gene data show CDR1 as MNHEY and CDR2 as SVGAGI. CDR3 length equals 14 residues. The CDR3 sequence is CASSWGGRTEKLFF. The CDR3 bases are TGTGCCAGCAGTTGGGGAGGGAGGACTGAAAAACTGTTTTTT.

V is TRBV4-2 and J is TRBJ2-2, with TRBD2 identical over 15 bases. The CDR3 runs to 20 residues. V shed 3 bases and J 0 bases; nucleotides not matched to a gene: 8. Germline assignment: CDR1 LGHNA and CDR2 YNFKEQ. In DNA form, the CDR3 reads TGTGCCAGCAGCCAGGAACCCGGACTAGCGGGAGGGACGAACACCGGGGAGCTGTTTTTT. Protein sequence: CASSQEPGLAGGTNTGELFF.

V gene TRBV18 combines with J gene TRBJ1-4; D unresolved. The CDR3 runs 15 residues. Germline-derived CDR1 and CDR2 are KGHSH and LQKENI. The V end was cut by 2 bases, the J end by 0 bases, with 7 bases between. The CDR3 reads CASSPAHATNEKLFF. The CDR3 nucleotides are TGTGCCAGCTCACCAGCGCATGCAACTAATGAAAAACTGTTTTTT.